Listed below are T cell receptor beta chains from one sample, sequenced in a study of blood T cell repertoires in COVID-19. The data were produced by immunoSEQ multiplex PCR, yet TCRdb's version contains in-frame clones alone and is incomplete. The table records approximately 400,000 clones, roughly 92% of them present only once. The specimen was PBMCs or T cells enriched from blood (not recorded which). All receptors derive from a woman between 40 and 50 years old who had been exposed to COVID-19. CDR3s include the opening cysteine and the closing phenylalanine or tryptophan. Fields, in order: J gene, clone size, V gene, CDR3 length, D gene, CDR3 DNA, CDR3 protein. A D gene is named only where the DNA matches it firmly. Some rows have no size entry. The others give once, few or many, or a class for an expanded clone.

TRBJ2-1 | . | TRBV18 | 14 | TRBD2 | TGTGCCAGCTCACCCCCGGGACTAGCCAATGAGCAGTTCTTC | CASSPPGLANEQFF
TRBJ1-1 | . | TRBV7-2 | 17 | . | TGTGCCAGCAGCCCACCCCAACCACAGGGCTTGATCACTGAAGCTTTCTTT | CASSPPQPQGLITEAFF
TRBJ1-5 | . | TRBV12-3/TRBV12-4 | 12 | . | TGTGCCAGCAGCCATAGCAATCAGCCCCAGCATTTT | CASSHSNQPQHF
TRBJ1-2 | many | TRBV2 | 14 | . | TGTGCCAGCACCGCAGGGAAAGATAGCTATGGCTACACCTTC | CASTAGKDSYGYTF
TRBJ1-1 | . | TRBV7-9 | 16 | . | TGTGCCAGCAGCCTCACTCGGACGACAGGGAACACTGAAGCTTTCTTT | CASSLTRTTGNTEAFF
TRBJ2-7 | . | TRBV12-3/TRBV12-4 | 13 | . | TGTGCCAGCAGGGGTAGCGCCACCTTCGAGCAGTACTTC | CASRGSATFEQYF
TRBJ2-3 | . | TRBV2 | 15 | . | TGTGCCAGCAGTGAAAGGCAGGGCCCCACAGATACGCAGTATTTT | CASSERQGPTDTQYF
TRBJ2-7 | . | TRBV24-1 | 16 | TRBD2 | TGTGCCACCAGTGAGATGGGACTAGCGGGAGCTTACGAGCAGTACTTC | CATSEMGLAGAYEQYF
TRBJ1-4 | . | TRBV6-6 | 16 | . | TGTGCCAGCAGTTACCGATTGCCGGATCGGGGGGAAAAACTGTTTTTT | CASSYRLPDRGEKLFF
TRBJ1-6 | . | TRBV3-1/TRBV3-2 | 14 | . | TGTGCCAGCAGCCAAAGCTACGGTGGTTCACCCCTCCACTTT | CASSQSYGGSPLHF
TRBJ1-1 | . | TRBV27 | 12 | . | TGTGCCAGCTCCAACAGGGCAGGTGTAGCTTTCTTT | CASSNRAGVAFF
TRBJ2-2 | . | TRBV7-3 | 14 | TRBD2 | TGTGCCAGCCTCCCTTCAGCGGGAACCGGGGAGCTGTTTTTT | CASLPSAGTGELFF
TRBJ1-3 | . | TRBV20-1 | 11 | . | TGCAGTGCTGCGGTGGGAAACACCATATATTTT | CSAAVGNTIYF
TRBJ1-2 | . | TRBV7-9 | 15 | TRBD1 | TGTGCCAGCAGCTTTGGGACAGGGGGCGTTCATGGCCACACCTTC | CASSFGTGGVHGHTF
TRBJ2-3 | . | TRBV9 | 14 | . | TGTGCCAGCAGCGTGGCCCTGACTAGTCCTACGCAGTATTTT | CASSVALTSPTQYF
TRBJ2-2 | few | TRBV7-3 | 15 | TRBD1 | TGTGCCAGCAGCTTAAAGGCAGGGGGCAACGGGGAGCTGTTTTTT | CASSLKAGGNGELFF
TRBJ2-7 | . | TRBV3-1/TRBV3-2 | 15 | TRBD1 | TGTGCCAGCAGCCAGGTTATGGGACAGCCTTACGAGCAGTACTTC | CASSQVMGQPYEQYF
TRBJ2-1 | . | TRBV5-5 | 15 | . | TGTGCCAGCAGCTCCCGGGACTTCTCAGGTGGTGAGCAGTTCTTC | CASSSRDFSGGEQFF
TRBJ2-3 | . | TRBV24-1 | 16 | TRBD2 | TGTGCCACCAGTGATTCGGGGGAGGGGAACAAAGGAACGCAGTATTTT | CATSDSGEGNKGTQYF
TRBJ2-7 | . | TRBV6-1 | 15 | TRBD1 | TGTGCCAGCAGTGAATCACAGGGGGCGTCCTACGAGCAGTACTTC | CASSESQGASYEQYF
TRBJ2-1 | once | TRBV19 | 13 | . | TGTGCCAGTAGTGGGGGGTCCCACAATGAGCAGTTCTTC | CASSGGSHNEQFF
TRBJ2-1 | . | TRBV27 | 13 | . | TGTGCCAGCAGTACCAAAGCGGGCTATGAGCAGTTCTTC | CASSTKAGYEQFF
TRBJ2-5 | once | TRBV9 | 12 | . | TGTGCCAGCAGCGTAGACGGGGAGACCCAGTACTTC | CASSVDGETQYF
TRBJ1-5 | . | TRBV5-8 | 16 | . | TGTGCCAGCAGCTTGGGTAGTGTAAGAAGCAATCAGCCCCAGCATTTT | CASSLGSVRSNQPQHF
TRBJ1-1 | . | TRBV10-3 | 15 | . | TGTGCCATCCGGGATGACTTGGGGATTAACACTGAAGCTTTCTTT | CAIRDDLGINTEAFF
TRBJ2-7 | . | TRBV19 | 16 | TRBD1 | TGTGCCAGTAGTATAGATAGGTGGCAGGGGGCCCACGAGCAGTACTTC | CASSIDRWQGAHEQYF
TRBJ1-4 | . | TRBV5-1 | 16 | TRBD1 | TGCGCCAGCAGCATAGGGACAGGGAGGATCGATGAAAAACTGTTTTTT | CASSIGTGRIDEKLFF
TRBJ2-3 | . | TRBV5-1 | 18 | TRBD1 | TGCGCCAGCAGCTTTGGGGGACAGGGGAGCTCTAGCACAGATACGCAGTATTTT | CASSFGGQGSSSTDTQYF
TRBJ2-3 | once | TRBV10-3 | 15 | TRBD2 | TGTGCCATCAGTGAGCCTCTAGCGGGGGGGCAGACGCAGTATTTT | CAISEPLAGGQTQYF
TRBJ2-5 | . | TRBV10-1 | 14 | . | TGCGCCAGCAGTGAGTCACTCACAGAAGAGACCCAGTACTTC | CASSESLTEETQYF
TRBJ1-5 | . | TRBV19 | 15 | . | TGTGCCAGTAGTATCGGAAGTGGGCAGGATCAGCCCCAGCATTTT | CASSIGSGQDQPQHF
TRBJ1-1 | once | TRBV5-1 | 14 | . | TGCGCCAGCAGCCCCTATGACAGGAGCACTGAAGCTTTCTTT | CASSPYDRSTEAFF
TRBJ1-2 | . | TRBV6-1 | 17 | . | TGTGCCAGCAGTGAGTTCGGCGACACTTCATATTATAAAGGCTACACCTTC | CASSEFGDTSYYKGYTF
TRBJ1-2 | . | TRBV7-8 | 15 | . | TGTGCCAGCAGCTTAGAGGCGGGACTCAGCGCCGGCTACACCTTC | CASSLEAGLSAGYTF
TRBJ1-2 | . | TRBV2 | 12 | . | TGTGCCAGCAGAGGGGGAGGGTATGGCTACACCTTC | CASRGGGYGYTF
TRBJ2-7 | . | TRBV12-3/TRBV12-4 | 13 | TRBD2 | TGTGCCAGCAGTCTCCGGGAGGGGAGCGAGCAGTACTTC | CASSLREGSEQYF
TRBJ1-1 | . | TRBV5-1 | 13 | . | TGCGCCACCTCCCGAGGGCGAGGCACTGAAGCTTTCTTT | CATSRGRGTEAFF
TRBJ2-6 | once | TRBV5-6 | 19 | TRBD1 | TGTGCCAGCAGCTTACTAGGGACAGGGGTTTTCGCTGGGGCCAACGTCCTGACTTTC | CASSLLGTGVFAGANVLTF
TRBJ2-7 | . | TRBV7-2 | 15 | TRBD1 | TGTGCCAGCAGCTTAGGAACACAGGGGTTAGACGAGCAGTACTTC | CASSLGTQGLDEQYF
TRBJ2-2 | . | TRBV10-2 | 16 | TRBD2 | TGCGCCAGCAGTCACGGACTAGCGGGCGGGGCCGGGGAGCTGTTTTTT | CASSHGLAGGAGELFF
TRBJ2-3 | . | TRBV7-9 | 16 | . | TGTGCCAGCAGCTTCATAACAGGGTATCGGGTAGATACGCAGTATTTT | CASSFITGYRVDTQYF
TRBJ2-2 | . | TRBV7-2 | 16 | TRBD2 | TGTGCCAGCAGCTTAGTCACTAGCGGGAGGGACGGGGAGCTGTTTTTT | CASSLVTSGRDGELFF
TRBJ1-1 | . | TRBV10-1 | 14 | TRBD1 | TGCGCCAGCAATGCAGGGGGGCTTCTGACTGAAGCTTTCTTT | CASNAGGLLTEAFF
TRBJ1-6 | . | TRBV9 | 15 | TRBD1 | TGTGCCAGCAGCGAGGGGGACAGGGATAATTCACCCCTCCACTTT | CASSEGDRDNSPLHF
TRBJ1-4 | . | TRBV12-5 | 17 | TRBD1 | TGTGCTAGTGGTTTGGTACGGATCGGCAGGGGGGAAGAAAAACTGTTTTTT | CASGLVRIGRGEEKLFF
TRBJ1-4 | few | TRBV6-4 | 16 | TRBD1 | TGTGCCAGCAGTGACGTAGTGGGACAGGGGAGTGAAAAACTGTTTTTT | CASSDVVGQGSEKLFF
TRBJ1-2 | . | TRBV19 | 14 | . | TGTGCCGTGCGGCCCCAGCGAAGCGGCTATGGCTACACCTTC | CAVRPQRSGYGYTF
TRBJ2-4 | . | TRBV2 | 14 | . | TGTGCCAGCAGTGAGTCCGTAGCCAAAAACATTCAGTACTTC | CASSESVAKNIQYF
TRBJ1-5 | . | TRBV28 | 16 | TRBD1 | TGTGCCAGCAGTACTAGACAGGGGGTTGGCAATCAGCCCCAGCATTTT | CASSTRQGVGNQPQHF
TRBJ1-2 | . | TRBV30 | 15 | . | TGTGCCTGGAATATTCTCAGGGAACCTAACTATGGCTACACCTTC | CAWNILREPNYGYTF
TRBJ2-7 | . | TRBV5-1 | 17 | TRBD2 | TGCGCCAGCAGCTTCGGTCCTAGCGGGAGTATTAACTACGAGCAGTACTTC | CASSFGPSGSINYEQYF
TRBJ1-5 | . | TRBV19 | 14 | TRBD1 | TGTGCCAGTATGTTCGGGACAGTTAATCAGCCCCAGCATTTT | CASMFGTVNQPQHF
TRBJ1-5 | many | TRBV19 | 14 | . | TGTGCCAGCGTCCAGGACAGATACAATCAGCCCCAGCATTTT | CASVQDRYNQPQHF
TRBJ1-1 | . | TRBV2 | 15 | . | TGTGCCAGCACCCAACCAACAGCTATGAACACTGAAGCTTTCTTT | CASTQPTAMNTEAFF
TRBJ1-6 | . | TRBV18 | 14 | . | TGTGCCAGCTCACAACAGGGCCCTAATTCACCCCTCCACTTT | CASSQQGPNSPLHF
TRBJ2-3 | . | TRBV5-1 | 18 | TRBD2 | TGCGCCAGCAGCCCGGGACAGGGACTAGCGGGCCGCACAGATACGCAGTATTTT | CASSPGQGLAGRTDTQYF